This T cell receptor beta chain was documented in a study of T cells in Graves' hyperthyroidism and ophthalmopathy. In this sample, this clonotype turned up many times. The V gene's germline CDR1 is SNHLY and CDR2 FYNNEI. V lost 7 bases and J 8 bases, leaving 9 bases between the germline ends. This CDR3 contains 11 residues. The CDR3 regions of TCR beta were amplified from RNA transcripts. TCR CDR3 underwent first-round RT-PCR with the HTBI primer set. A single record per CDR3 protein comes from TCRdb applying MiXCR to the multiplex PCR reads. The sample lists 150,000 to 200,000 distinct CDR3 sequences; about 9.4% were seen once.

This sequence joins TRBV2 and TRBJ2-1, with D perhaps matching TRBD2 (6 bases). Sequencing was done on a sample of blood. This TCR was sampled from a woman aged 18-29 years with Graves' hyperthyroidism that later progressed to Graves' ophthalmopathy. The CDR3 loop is CASKGGDEQFF. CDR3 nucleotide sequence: TGTGCCAGCAAGGGAGGTGATGAGCAGTTCTTC.